This T cell receptor beta chain appears in the sequencing data of a study of blood T cells in healthy people across ages. Study overall: Researchers report that template switching captured about one barcoded beta molecule per two T cells. The study, taken as a whole, reports: Roughly linearly, TCR beta diversity per million T cells fell as age increased.

Trimming cost V 2 bases and J 4 bases, with 14 bases left between them. The CDR3 has 15 residues. Germline V gene data show CDR1 as MNHEY and CDR2 as SVGAGI. Then a second PCR, running roughly 7 to 11 cycles, was carried out with a sample-barcoded 5' primer and a J-beta primer mix. Template switching added a 12-random-nucleotide identifier to every cDNA molecule. A single record per CDR3 protein comes from TCRdb applying MiXCR to the 5' RACE reads. The data hold around 1.1 million distinct CDR3 sequences, with roughly two fifths observed a single time. As to this clonotype: Its target is not known.

Samples each had at least 6 micrograms of total RNA extracted. This chain joins TRBV6-5 and TRBJ1-2; D not resolved. This receptor was obtained from a young man in good health. Material: blood. The CDR3 DNA sequence: TGTGCCAGCAGTTACGCAGGAGTTCCCTCCTATGGCTACACCTTC. Translation: CASSYAGVPSYGYTF.